This T cell receptor beta chain was recorded in a study of shared clonotypes between healthy human individuals. CD8 cells classed as naive were CD45RO-negative and positively selected for CCR7, excluding terminally differentiated effector memory CD45RA+ cells. The CDR3 is 14 residues long. The V gene lost 3 bases and the J gene lost 6 bases, with 16 bases spanning the gap. The germline gives CDR1 SGHRS, CDR2 YFSETQ. This table comes from immunoSEQ multiplex PCR, and its TCRdb copy is limited to in-frame clones, with some not included. The table includes around 1.9 million clones, just over 90% detected once.

The TCR comes from a man between 18 and 29 years old in good health. Some clones in this sample may be carry-over from other donors' samples. The sequenced material came from naive CD8+ T cells from PBMCs. The chain carries TRBV5-1 and TRBJ2-7; D is possibly TRBD2 (5 bases). DNA for the CDR3: TGCGCCAGCAGCTCCGGACTCCTCTTGAGCGAGCAGTACTTC. Translation gives CASSSGLLLSEQYF.